The clone carrying this T cell receptor (beta chain) was seen a single time. Some clones are missing from TCRdb's copy, which holds only in-frame ones; the method was immunoSEQ multiplex PCR. The sample records approximately 330,000 clones, about 80% being singletons. The sample is drawn from a study of cytotoxic CD8 clonotypes in ibrutinib-treated CLL. The sequence derives from a human donor with chronic lymphocytic leukemia. The source was PBMCs, collected before ibrutinib treatment.

CDR3 in DNA: TGTGCCAGCAGCTTCAGGGGGGGGACTGAAGCTTTCTTT. Its protein is CASSFRGGTEAFF. The rearrangement links TRBV5-4 to TRBJ1-1; 7 bases fit TRBD1. After removal of 2 bases from V and 5 bases from J, the junction contained 3 bases not matched to a gene. Looked up from germline, CDR1 is SGHNT and CDR2 is YYREEE (reference sequence). The CDR3 runs to 13 residues.